This TCR beta chain appears in the sequencing data of a study of radiotherapy plus CTLA-4 blockade in lung cancer. CDR3 length: 12 residues. The V gene lost 3 bases and the J gene lost 8 bases, with 11 bases spanning the gap. From germline, CDR1 is SGDLS and CDR2 YYNGEE. Only in-frame clones appear in the TCRdb table, and some are missing; sequencing was by immunoSEQ multiplex PCR. The sample lists about 49,000 clones, roughly 76% seen once, with around 10% in the top ten. The sequenced sample was peripheral blood, obtained from a patient treated with radiotherapy plus ipilimumab. This TCR came from a human donor with non-small cell lung cancer who had stable disease on radiotherapy plus ipilimumab. The V and J genes are TRBV9 and TRBJ1-2, with D possibly matching TRBD1 (5 bases). CDR3 sequence reads: CASSAGARGYTF. In nucleotides, the CDR3 is TGTGCCAGCAGCGCCGGGGCGCGAGGCTACACCTTC.